This T cell receptor beta chain was captured in a study of beta chain features in type 1 diabetes. About the research overall: The samples had 85 million to 130 million sorted cells examined in all.

Since all of the isolated RNA was reverse transcribed, expressed TCRB transcripts were what got sequenced. Sequencing was performed with immunoSEQ multiplex PCR; in TCRdb, only in-frame clones are kept and a portion is missing. The sample contains around 350,000 clones, around 12% of which appear only once. This clone appeared a few times. What it binds is unknown. Germline loops: CDR1 GTSNPN, CDR2 SVGIG (reference sequence). Trimming cost V 0 bases and J 6 bases, with 9 bases left between them. The CDR3 spans 14 residues. Sorting based on CD45RO/CCR7/CD25/CD127/CD95/CD27 separated CD4+ naive, central memory, regulatory and stem cell-like memory cells. Overall study findings and caveats: The similarity of naive, central memory and Treg TCRB repertoires appeared greater among patients than among healthy donors.

This TCR came from a man aged 18 to 29 in good health. The sequenced material came from naive CD4+ T cells from blood. The V and J genes are TRBV30 and TRBJ1-6, with D possibly being TRBD1 (5 bases). CDR3 nucleotides: TGTGCCTGGAGTGTACGGGGGATTAATTCACCCCTCCACTTT. The encoded protein is CAWSVRGINSPLHF.